This TCR beta chain was obtained from a study of CD8 T cells in Susac syndrome. With random hexamers, reverse transcription was performed on about 0.5 to 1 ug of RNA. Multiplex immunoSEQ PCR targeted 54 Vbeta and 13 Jbeta TCR beta segments. TCRdb reprocessed the immunoSEQ multiplex PCR reads via MiXCR and lists one record per CDR3 protein. The sample has around 120,000 distinct CDR3 sequences; approximately 93% are singletons. Trimming cost V 0 bases and J 6 bases, with 8 bases left between them. CDR1 and CDR2 (germline): GTSNPN, SVGIG (reference sequence). The CDR3 spans 12 residues. It was treatment-naive patients with stable or active relapsing-remitting disease who made up the multiple sclerosis controls.

The sequenced material came from CD4+ T cells from PBMCs. The V and J genes are TRBV30 and TRBJ1-2; D uncertain. The sequence was collected from a human donor with multiple sclerosis. CDR3 in amino acids: CAWSVRRDGYTF. CDR3 DNA sequence: TGTGCCTGGAGTGTACGCCGGGATGGCTACACCTTC.